The 13 T cell receptor beta chains given below trace back to one sample, sequenced in a study of cytomegalovirus exposure and HLA in healthy donors. TCRdb keeps only in-frame clones here, not all; method: immunoSEQ multiplex PCR. This table has 70,000 or so clones, 94% appearing once. Sequencing was carried out using PBMCs. The receptors were sampled from a woman younger than 30 in good health and CMV-seropositive.

The chain employs TRBV30 and TRBJ1-5, with TRBD1 matching over 7 bases. The germline V gene has CDR1 GTSNPN and CDR2 SVGIG (reference sequence). V shed 2 bases, J shed 2 bases, and the junction held 9 bases outside the gene matches. This CDR3 has 16 residues. CDR3 region: CAWSPTTGKGNQPQHF. The CDR3 DNA follows: TGTGCCTGGAGTCCCACGACAGGGAAGGGCAATCAGCCCCAGCATTTT.

This sequence joins TRBV19 and TRBJ2-5, with a weak D call TRBD1 (6 bases). CDR1 and CDR2 (germline): LNHDA, SQIVND (reference sequence). The CDR3 has 14 amino acids. V lost 0 bases, J lost 8 bases, and 13 bases lay in between. CDR3 amino acids: CASSIDTQGATQYF. CDR3 DNA: TGTGCCAGTAGTATAGATACACAGGGCGCCACCCAGTACTTC.

The rearrangement links TRBV9 to TRBJ1-5; TRBD1 matches at 7 bases. The length of the CDR3 is 15 residues. The V gene's germline CDR1 is SGDLS and CDR2 YYNGEE. Trimming took 3 bases from V and 4 from J; bases not matched to a gene: 7. The CDR3 nucleotides are TGTGCCAGCAGCGGTGGGGACAGCTCAAATCAGCCCCAGCATTTT. It translates to CASSGGDSSNQPQHF.

The rearrangement links TRBV2 to TRBJ1-2; D ambiguous. This CDR3 is 18 amino acids long. V was clipped by 3 bases and J by 8 bases, with 28 bases between them. Germline V CDR1 and CDR2: SNHLY, FYNNEI. The CDR3 loop reads CASSDPLRRSLTMKGYTF. Written as DNA, the CDR3 is TGTGCCAGCAGTGACCCTCTACGGAGGAGTCTAACTATGAAGGGCTACACCTTC.

The V call is TRBV18, the J call TRBJ1-1, with TRBD1 as a possible D gene (6 bases). Looked up from germline, CDR1 is KGHSH and CDR2 is LQKENI. The CDR3 spans 16 residues. Trimming left V 3 bases short and J 4 bases short, with 18 bases between. CDR3 nucleotide sequence: TGTGCCAGCTCACCGCGACCTCAGGGGCCGGGCACTGAAGCTTTCTTT. As protein: CASSPRPQGPGTEAFF.

The rearrangement joins TRBV30 to TRBJ1-3, with 7 bases matching TRBD1. Germline V gene data show CDR1 as GTSNPN and CDR2 as SVGIG (reference sequence). This CDR3 is built from 15 residues. The J segment lost 4 bases and the V segment lost 2 bases, leaving 8 bases of the junction unmatched. The CDR3 DNA reads as TGTGCCTGGAGTCGTAACAGGGGATCCGGAAACACCATATATTTT. This encodes CAWSRNRGSGNTIYF. Using reference TRBV30 and TRBJ1-3 for the parts outside the CDR3, the full variable domain is SQTIHQWPATLVQPVGSPLSLECTVEGTSNPNLYWYRQAAGRGLQLLFYSVGIGQISSEVPQNLSASRPQDRQFILSSKKLLLSDSGFYLCAWSRNRGSGNTIYFGEGSWLTVV.

The CDR3 coding sequence is TGTGCCAGCAGCTTATATTATCGGTATGAAGCTTTCTTT. Translated, it gives CASSLYYRYEAFF. This sequence joins TRBV7-2 and TRBJ1-1, with no clear D. V lost 2 bases, J lost 7 bases, and 11 bases lay in between. Germline V gene lookup returns CDR1 SGHTA and CDR2 FQGNSA. There are 13 residues in the CDR3.

This chain uses TRBV6-5 with TRBJ2-3, with D possibly matching TRBD1 (6 bases). The V gene's germline CDR1 is MNHEY and CDR2 SVGAGI. The germline V and J ends were trimmed by 6 bases and 5 bases, with 12 bases remaining between them. There are 13 residues in the CDR3. CDR3: CASSVGAGDTQYF. CDR3 nucleotides: TGTGCCAGCAGCGTGGGGGCGGGAGATACGCAGTATTTT.

The genes are TRBV27 and TRBJ1-5; 7 bases are a match to TRBD1. The germline CDR1 and CDR2 sequences are MNHEY and SMNVEV (reference sequence). V lost 2 bases and J lost 6; bases outside the gene matches: 1. CDR3 length: 13 residues. CDR3 nucleotides: TGTGCCAGCAGTTTAGGGACAGTTCAGCCCCAGCATTTT. This codes for CASSLGTVQPQHF.

The rearrangement uses TRBV21-1 and TRBJ2-1; the listed D gene, TRBD1, was not tested against the DNA. TRBV21-1 is classified as a pseudogene. This CDR3 region has 15 residues. This CDR3 is CASSKCGTAYNEQFF. The CDR3 DNA sequence: TGTGCCAGCAGCAAATGCGGGACAGCTTACAATGAGCAGTTCTTC.

This clone was recorded only once. The rearrangement uses TRBV25-1 and TRBJ1-1; the match to TRBD1 covers 10 bases. J was trimmed by 1 base and V by 5 bases; bases with no gene match: 7. CDR3 length: 16 amino acids. Germline-derived CDR1 and CDR2 are MGHDK and SYGVNS. As DNA, the CDR3 is TGTGCCAGCAGTCCGACCCGGGACAGGGGGAACACTGAAGCTTTCTTT. Translated: CASSPTRDRGNTEAFF.

The chain joins TRBV5-1 to TRBJ1-1; D perhaps matches TRBD1 (6 bases). The germline V gene has CDR1 SGHRS and CDR2 YFSETQ. V was clipped by 3 bases and J by 2 bases, with 17 bases between them. This CDR3 spans 16 amino acids. The CDR3 loop reads CASSSNTGHPNTEAFF. The DNA of the CDR3 is TGCGCCAGCAGCTCTAATACGGGACACCCCAACACTGAAGCTTTCTTT.

This chain links TRBV4-1 with TRBJ2-5; 8 bases agree with TRBD2. Per germline, CDR1 MGHRA and CDR2 YSYEKL. This CDR3 has 14 amino acids. V trimming: 6 bases; J trimming: 1 base; junction bases outside the gene matches: 4. DNA of the CDR3: TGCGCCAGCAGTCCCACTAGCGGCCAAGAGACCCAGTACTTC. Translation: CASSPTSGQETQYF.